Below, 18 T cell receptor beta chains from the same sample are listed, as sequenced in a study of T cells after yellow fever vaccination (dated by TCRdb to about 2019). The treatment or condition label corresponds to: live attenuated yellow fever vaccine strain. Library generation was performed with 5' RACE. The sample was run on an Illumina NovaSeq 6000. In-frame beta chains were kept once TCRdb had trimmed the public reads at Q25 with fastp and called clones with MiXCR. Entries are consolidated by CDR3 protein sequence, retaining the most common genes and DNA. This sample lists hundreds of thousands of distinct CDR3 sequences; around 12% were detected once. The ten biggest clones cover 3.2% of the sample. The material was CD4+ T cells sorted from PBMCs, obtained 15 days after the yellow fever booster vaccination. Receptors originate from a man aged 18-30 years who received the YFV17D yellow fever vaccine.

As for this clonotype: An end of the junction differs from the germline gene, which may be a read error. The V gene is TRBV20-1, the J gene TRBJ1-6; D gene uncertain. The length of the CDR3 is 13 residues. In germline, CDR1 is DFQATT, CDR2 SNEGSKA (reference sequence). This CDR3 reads CSARAVGSPPLHF. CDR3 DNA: TGCAGTGCCAGAGCTGTAGGTAGTCCACCCCTCCACTTT.

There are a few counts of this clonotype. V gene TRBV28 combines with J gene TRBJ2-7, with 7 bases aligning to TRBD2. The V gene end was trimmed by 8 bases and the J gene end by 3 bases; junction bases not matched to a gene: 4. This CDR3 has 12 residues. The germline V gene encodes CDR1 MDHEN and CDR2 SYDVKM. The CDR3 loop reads CASSGGVYEQYV. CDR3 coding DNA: TGTGCCAGCTCGGGGGGAGTCTACGAGCAGTACGTC.

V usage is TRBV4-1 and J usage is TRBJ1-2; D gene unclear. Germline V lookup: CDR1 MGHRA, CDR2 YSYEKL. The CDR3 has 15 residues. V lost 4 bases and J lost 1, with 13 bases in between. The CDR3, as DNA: TGCGCCAGCAGCCTTGGGCCATCGGTTAACTATGGCTACACCTTC. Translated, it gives CASSLGPSVNYGYTF.

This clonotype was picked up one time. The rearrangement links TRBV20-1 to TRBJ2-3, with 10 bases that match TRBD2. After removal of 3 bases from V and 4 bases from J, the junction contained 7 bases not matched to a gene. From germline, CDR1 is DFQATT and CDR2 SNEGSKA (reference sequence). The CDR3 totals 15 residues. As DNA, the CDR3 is TGCAGTGCTAGCCCCACTAGCGGGGTAGCAGATACGCAGTATTTT. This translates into CSASPTSGVADTQYF.

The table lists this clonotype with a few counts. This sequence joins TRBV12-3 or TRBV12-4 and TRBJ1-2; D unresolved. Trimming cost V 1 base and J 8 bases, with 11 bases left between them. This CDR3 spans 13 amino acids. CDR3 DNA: TGTGCCAGCAGTTTAGAAGACACGAGGGGCTACACCTTC. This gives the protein CASSLEDTRGYTF.

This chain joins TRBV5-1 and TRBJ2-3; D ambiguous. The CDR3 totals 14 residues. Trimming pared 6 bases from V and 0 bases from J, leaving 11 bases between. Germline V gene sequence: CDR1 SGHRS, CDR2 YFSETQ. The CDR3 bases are TGCGCCAGCACCTCCGGTTGGAGCACAGATACGCAGTATTTT. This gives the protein CASTSGWSTDTQYF.

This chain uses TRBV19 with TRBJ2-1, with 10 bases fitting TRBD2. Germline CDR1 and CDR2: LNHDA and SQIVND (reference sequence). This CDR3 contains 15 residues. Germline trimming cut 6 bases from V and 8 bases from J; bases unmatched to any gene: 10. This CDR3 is CASSRLAGGFDEQFF. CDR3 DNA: TGTGCCAGTAGCCGCTTAGCGGGGGGATTCGATGAGCAGTTCTTC.

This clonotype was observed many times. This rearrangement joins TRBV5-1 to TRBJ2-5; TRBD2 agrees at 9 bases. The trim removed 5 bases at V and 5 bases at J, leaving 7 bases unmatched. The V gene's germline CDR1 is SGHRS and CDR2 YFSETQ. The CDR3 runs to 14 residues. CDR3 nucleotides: TGCGCCAGCAGACGCGGGGGGGCGACGGAGACCCAGTACTTC. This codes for CASRRGGATETQYF.

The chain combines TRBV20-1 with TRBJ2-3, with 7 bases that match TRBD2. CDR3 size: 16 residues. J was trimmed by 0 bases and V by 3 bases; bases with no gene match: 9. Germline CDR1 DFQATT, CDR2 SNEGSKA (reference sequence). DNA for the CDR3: TGCAGTGCTAGCTCACTAGCGAGTATAAGCACAGATACGCAGTATTTT. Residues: CSASSLASISTDTQYF.

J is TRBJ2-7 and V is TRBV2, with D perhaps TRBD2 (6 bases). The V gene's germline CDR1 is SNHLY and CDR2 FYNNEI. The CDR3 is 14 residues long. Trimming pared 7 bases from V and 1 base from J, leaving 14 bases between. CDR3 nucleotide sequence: TGTGCCAGCATGCCTGGGCGGGGATCCTACGAGCAGTACTTC. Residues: CASMPGRGSYEQYF.

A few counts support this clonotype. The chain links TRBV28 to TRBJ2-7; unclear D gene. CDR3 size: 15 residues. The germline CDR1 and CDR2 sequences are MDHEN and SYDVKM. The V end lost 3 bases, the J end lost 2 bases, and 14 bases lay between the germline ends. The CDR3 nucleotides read TGTGCCAGCAGTTTGACCACCCTTGGTCCCTACGAGCAGTACGTC. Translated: CASSLTTLGPYEQYV.

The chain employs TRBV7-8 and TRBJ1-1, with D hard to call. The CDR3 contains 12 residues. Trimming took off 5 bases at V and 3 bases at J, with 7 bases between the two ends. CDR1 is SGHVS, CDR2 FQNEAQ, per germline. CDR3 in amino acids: CASSHSYTEAFF. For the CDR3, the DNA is TGTGCCAGCAGCCATTCCTACACTGAAGCTTTCTTT.

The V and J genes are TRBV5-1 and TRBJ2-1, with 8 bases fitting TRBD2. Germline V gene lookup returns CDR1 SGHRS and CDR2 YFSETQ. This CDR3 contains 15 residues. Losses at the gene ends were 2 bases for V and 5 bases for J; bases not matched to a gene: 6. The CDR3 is CASSFRRGDHNEQFF. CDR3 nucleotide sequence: TGCGCCAGCAGCTTCCGGCGGGGGGATCACAATGAGCAGTTCTTC. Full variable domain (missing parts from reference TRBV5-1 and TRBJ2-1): KAGVTQTPRYLIKTRGQQVTLSCSPISGHRSVSWYQQTPGQGLQFLFEYFSETQRNKGNFPGRFSGRQFSNSRSEMNVSTLELGDSALYLCASSFRRGDHNEQFFGPGTRLTVL.

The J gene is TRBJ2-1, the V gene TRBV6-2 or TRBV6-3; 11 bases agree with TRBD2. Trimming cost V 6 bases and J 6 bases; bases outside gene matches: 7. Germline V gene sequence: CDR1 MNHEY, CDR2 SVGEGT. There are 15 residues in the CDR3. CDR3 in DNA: TGTGCCAGCAGATCCGGACTAGCGGGTGGCAATGAGCAGTTCTTC. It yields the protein CASRSGLAGGNEQFF.

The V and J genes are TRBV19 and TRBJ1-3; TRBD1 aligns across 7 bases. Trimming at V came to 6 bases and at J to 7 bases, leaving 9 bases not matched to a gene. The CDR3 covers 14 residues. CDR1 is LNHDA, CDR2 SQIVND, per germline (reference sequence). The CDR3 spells CASRATGIGNTIYF. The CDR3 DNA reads TGTGCCAGTAGAGCGACAGGGATAGGGAACACCATATATTTT.

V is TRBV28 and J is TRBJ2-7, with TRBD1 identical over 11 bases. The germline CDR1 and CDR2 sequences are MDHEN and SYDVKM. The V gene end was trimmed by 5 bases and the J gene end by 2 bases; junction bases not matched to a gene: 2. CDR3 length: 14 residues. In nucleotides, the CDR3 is TGTGCCAGCAGTGGGGGACAGGGGGCCTACGAGCAGTACGTC. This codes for CASSGGQGAYEQYV.

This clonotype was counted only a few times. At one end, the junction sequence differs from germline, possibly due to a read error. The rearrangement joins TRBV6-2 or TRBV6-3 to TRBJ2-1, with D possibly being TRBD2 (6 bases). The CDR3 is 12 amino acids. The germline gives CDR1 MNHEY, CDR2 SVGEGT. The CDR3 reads CASSYTQVGGIF. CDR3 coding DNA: TGTGCCAGCAGTTACACCCAGGTGGGGGGTATCTTC.

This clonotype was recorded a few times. The CDR3 nucleotides are TGTGCCAGCAGCTTATTCAGCGGGGGGCTCAATGAGCAGTTCTTC. This translates into CASSLFSGGLNEQFF. The chain carries TRBV7-2 and TRBJ2-1; 9 nucleotides line up with TRBD2. Germline V gene lookup returns CDR1 SGHTA and CDR2 FQGNSA. CDR3 length: 15 residues. The junction had 5 bases not matched to a gene; V was cut back by 2 bases and J by 6 bases.